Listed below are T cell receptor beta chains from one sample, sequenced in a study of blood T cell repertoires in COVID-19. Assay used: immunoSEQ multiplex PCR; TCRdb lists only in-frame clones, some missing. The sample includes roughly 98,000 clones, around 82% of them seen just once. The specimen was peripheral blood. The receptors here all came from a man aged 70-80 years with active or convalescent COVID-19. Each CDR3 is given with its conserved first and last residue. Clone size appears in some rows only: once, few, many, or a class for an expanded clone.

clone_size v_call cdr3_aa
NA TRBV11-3 CASSKLGAGRRGTGELFF
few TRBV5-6 CASSLLALVGTVNTEAFF
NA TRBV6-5 CASSYGQYRRTEAFF
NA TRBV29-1 CSVDRSRTSGGAGDTQYF
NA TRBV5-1 CASSPGQGNEQFF
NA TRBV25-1 CASSEYRGTPSGANVLTF
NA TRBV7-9 CASSRSGGAGDTQYF
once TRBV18 CASSPRGGSSYNSPLHF
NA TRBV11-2 CASSLWDYPTQETQYF
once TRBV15 CATSSVTGIAGNTIYF
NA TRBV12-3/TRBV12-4 CASSSDRGAFF
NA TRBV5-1 CASSLGGANTEAFF
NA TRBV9 CASSHGQPGEQYF
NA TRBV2 CASQTGGVGYTF
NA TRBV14 CASSQGWRAGYTF
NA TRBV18 CASSPLSGTLITETQYF